Listed here is a single TCR beta chain. The target of this receptor is not known. This may stem from a read error, because a much larger clone lies one nucleotide away. The sample is drawn from a study of blood T cells in healthy people across ages (dated by TCRdb to about 2015). In the study overall: Template switching captured roughly one uniquely barcoded TCR beta cDNA molecule per two T cells in model experiments. Age-related changes in TCR beta repertoire diversity were measured in the study by deep sequencing normalized with unique cDNA molecular identifiers. The donors were split into four age groups: young (average about 16 years), middle-aged (around 37), aged (roughly 68) and long-lived (roughly 88). To avoid experimental bias, donors of different ages were spread randomly across the sequencing lanes. Two additional independent replicas of 1 million unique cDNA reads from the same blood draw were analyzed for two donors (one aged 18 to 29 and one aged 80 or older). Beyond this particular receptor, the publication reports: Observed TCR beta diversity correlated strongly with the percentage of naive T cells measured by flow cytometry. The CMV infection status of donors was not known, potentially confounding age-related changes in expanded clonotypes. Since profiling was done on bulk unsorted PBMCs, naive and antigen-experienced compartments could not be conclusively compared. Compared with the aged group, more naive CD4+ T cells, fewer expanded clones and increased TCR diversity were shown by the long-lived group, suggesting age selection. As age increased, observed TCR beta diversity per million T cells dropped in a roughly linear way, and a significant reduction was already evident by age roughly 36. Estimates of total diversity from one million sequenced T cells were regarded as lower bounds and underestimates.

Library preparation used 5' RACE. These reads were obtained on an Illumina HiSeq 2500. A second roughly 6 to 11 cycle PCR used a sample-barcoded 5' primer and a J-beta primer mix. A unique molecular identifier was introduced onto each TCR beta cDNA molecule by a template-switch 5' adaptor carrying 12 random nucleotides. Each sample yielded at least 2.5 million CDR3-containing paired-end reads. First-strand cDNA synthesis was performed from all RNA using the Mint cDNA synthesis kit, with priming by a TRBC-specific oligonucleotide. Following uracil-DNA glycosylase treatment, all cDNA underwent a first 18-cycle PCR with the universal primers M1SS and BC2_uni_R. Per the authors' processing: For normalization, 1 million high-quality reads, each with a distinct molecular identifier, were randomly selected from each sample. Instead of being binned into consensus sequences, reads with shared molecular identifiers were discarded. MiTCR, with a Q25 quality threshold and the strictest error-elimination algorithm, was used for CDR3 identification, clonotype clustering and error correction. A nonparametric unseen species model using Euler transformation provided a lower-bound estimate of total TCR beta diversity. TCRdb reprocessed the public reads (quality trimming at Q25 with fastp, clone calling with MiXCR) and kept in-frame beta chains. Merged by CDR3 protein, the rows form single entries marked with the most common genes and DNA. TCRdb, rather than the study authors, made the V and J calls. The sample table shows under 800,000 distinct CDR3 sequences, and roughly 43% are seen once. The ten largest clones represent 20% to 25% of the sample.

The donors were some 36 Caucasian individuals from Russia, aged roughly 6 to 95 years, who were systemically healthy. Each donor gave approximately 10 milliliters of peripheral blood, collected into EDTA-treated Vacutainer tubes. PBMCs were isolated by Ficoll-Paque density-gradient centrifugation, with at least 6 million obtained per sample. Total RNA was extracted from PBMCs with Trizol reagent, with at least 5.5 micrograms obtained per sample. For every donor, an aliquot of PBMCs went through flow cytometry to measure the percentages of naive CD45RAhigh/CD27high T cells. This sequence was found in a woman aged 55 to 70 in good health. The sequenced sample consisted of blood.

The bases read TGTACCAGCAGTGAATACGAAGGGGACCAAGAGACCCAGTACTTC. This yields the protein CTSSEYEGDQETQYF. This chain joins TRBV25-1 to TRBJ2-5; a weak D assignment points to TRBD1 (5 bases agree). As encoded in the germline V gene, CDR1 is MGHDK while CDR2 is SYGVNS. The CDR3 starts with the cysteine, ends with the phenylalanine, and has 15 residues. The DNA shown is the 45-base CDR3, in frame from base 1.